This T cell receptor beta chain was retrieved from a study of blood T cell repertoires in COVID-19. About the research overall: COVID-19 samples, acute and convalescent, were from the United States, Italy and Spain.

Germline CDR1 MDHEN, CDR2 SYDVKM. V was shortened by 1 base and J by 9 bases, with 4 bases between the two germline ends. The CDR3 covers 11 residues. How the authors handled the data: Cell counts per sample came from amplifying reference gene primers. Sequenced by immunoSEQ multiplex PCR; TCRdb stores in-frame clones only, minus some. V and J calls and clone size are as listed in that table; D and trimming were resolved from the DNA. The sample yields approximately 97,000 clones, approximately 85% seen once. The sample consisted of peripheral blood. The clonotype originates from a human donor in a cohort sampled during active COVID-19. The chain couples TRBV28 to TRBJ2-1, with D uncertain. This CDR3 reads CASSLFSEQFF. In DNA, the CDR3 is TGTGCCAGCAGTTTATTTAGTGAGCAGTTCTTC.